Presented here are 11 T cell receptor beta chains from one specimen sequenced in a study of T cell responses to AZD1222 COVID-19 vaccine. Clones were sequenced by immunoSEQ multiplex PCR, and TCRdb holds only the in-frame ones, with some missing. The data show more than 100,000 clones, about 88% seen once. The sequencing here drew on peripheral blood, taken on day 0 of AZD1222 vaccination. All receptors derive from an adult in good health.

The chain recombines TRBV6-6 with TRBJ2-1, with TRBD2 identical over 7 bases. V gave up 7 bases and J gave up 8 bases; unmatched junction bases: 14. The CDR3 consists of 15 residues. Germline V gene data show CDR1 as MNHNY and CDR2 as SVGAGI (reference sequence). In nucleotides, the CDR3 is TGTGCCAGCAAACCAGACAAGGGCGGGAGCGATGAGCAGTTCTTC. Its protein product is CASKPDKGGSDEQFF.

The chain uses TRBV7-3 and TRBJ2-1; unclear D gene. The CDR3 covers 15 residues. Germline V CDR1 and CDR2: SGHTA, FQGTGA. V lost 2 bases to trimming and J lost 4 bases, with 12 bases between them. The CDR3 here is CASSLVQVAYNEQFF. The CDR3 DNA reads as TGTGCCAGCAGCTTAGTGCAGGTAGCATACAATGAGCAGTTCTTC.

The chain recombines TRBV9 with TRBJ1-2; weak D call: TRBD1 (6 bases). The CDR3 covers 15 residues. V lost 2 bases to trimming and J lost 4 bases, with 15 bases between them. In germline, CDR1 is SGDLS, CDR2 YYNGEE. CDR3 coding DNA: TGTGCCAGCAGCGTCTGGACAGATCCCCCCTATGGCTACACCTTC. Residues: CASSVWTDPPYGYTF.

CDR3 sequence: CASSYGEGGSTEAFF. CDR3 bases: TGTGCCAGCAGTTACGGGGAGGGAGGGAGCACTGAAGCTTTCTTT. V and J are TRBV6-5 and TRBJ1-1; D is undetermined. In germline, CDR1 is MNHEY, CDR2 SVGAGI. V was cut by 2 bases and J by 4 bases, with 14 bases left in between. The CDR3 loop spans 15 amino acids.

The rearrangement uses TRBV5-1 and TRBJ2-7; 8 bases line up with TRBD2. CDR3 length: 15 residues. The germline gives CDR1 SGHRS, CDR2 YFSETQ. V lost 1 base and J lost 7; bases outside the gene matches: 10. The CDR3 is CASSLLGGRLEEQYF. The CDR3 bases are TGCGCCAGCAGCTTGCTGGGCGGGAGGCTGGAAGAGCAGTACTTC. The full variable domain, completed using reference TRBV5-1 and TRBJ2-7, is KAGVTQTPRYLIKTRGQQVTLSCSPISGHRSVSWYQQTPGQGLQFLFEYFSETQRNKGNFPGRFSGRQFSNSRSEMNVSTLELGDSALYLCASSLLGGRLEEQYFGPGTRLTVT.

The chain employs TRBV6-5 and TRBJ2-7; 13 nucleotides agree with TRBD2. The J segment lost 7 bases and the V segment lost 6 bases, leaving 6 bases of the junction unmatched. The germline V gene has CDR1 MNHEY and CDR2 SVGAGI. This CDR3 comprises 14 residues. The CDR3: CASRLGLAGVEQYF. The CDR3 DNA reads as TGTGCCAGCAGGCTCGGACTAGCGGGAGTGGAGCAGTACTTC.

The sample holds one count of this clone. The chain uses TRBV11-3 and TRBJ2-5; perhaps TRBD2 as D (6 bases). V was pared by 4 bases and J by 4 bases, with 10 bases between. The CDR3 loop spans 13 amino acids. Germline V gene sequence: CDR1 SGHNT, CDR2 YENEEA. CDR3 region: CASSWGVRETQYF. The CDR3 bases are TGTGCCAGCAGCTGGGGGGTCCGAGAGACCCAGTACTTC.

The rearrangement links TRBV7-9 to TRBJ2-5, with 9 bases that match TRBD1. The germline V gene encodes CDR1 SEHNR and CDR2 FQNEAQ (reference sequence). Losses at the gene ends were 5 bases for V and 5 bases for J; bases not matched to a gene: 9. The CDR3 totals 15 residues. The CDR3: CASSQGQGVGETQYF. The CDR3 bases are TGTGCCAGCAGCCAGGGACAGGGAGTGGGGGAGACCCAGTACTTC. The full variable domain, its missing parts supplied by reference TRBV7-9 and TRBJ2-5, is DTGVSQNPRHKITKRGQNVTFRCDPISEHNRLYWYRQTLGQGPEFLTYFQNEAQLEKSRLLSDRFSAERPKGSFSTLEIQRTEQGDSAMYLCASSQGQGVGETQYFGPGTRLLVL.

This sequence joins TRBV5-1 and TRBJ2-2; tentative D call: TRBD1 (5 bases). The germline V gene has CDR1 SGHRS and CDR2 YFSETQ. This CDR3 comprises 13 residues. V was cut by 8 bases and J by 4 bases, with 12 bases left in between. The CDR3 loop reads CASMFQGTGELFF. DNA for the CDR3: TGCGCCAGTATGTTCCAGGGCACCGGGGAGCTGTTTTTT.

The gene calls are TRBV28 and TRBJ1-2; D not certain. The CDR3 totals 11 residues. Germline CDR1 MDHEN, CDR2 SYDVKM. Between the trimmed V and J ends, which lost 4 bases and 2 bases, there was a span of 2 bases. CDR3 residues: CASSYNYGYTF. CDR3 sequence (DNA): TGTGCCAGCAGTTACAACTATGGCTACACCTTC.

The V and J genes are TRBV6-4 and TRBJ1-1; 10 bases match TRBD1. The J segment lost 3 bases and the V segment lost 5 bases, leaving 6 bases of the junction unmatched. The germline gives CDR1 MRHNA, CDR2 SNTAGT. The CDR3 spans 15 residues. The CDR3 sequence is CASSPGTGADTEAFF. DNA of the CDR3: TGTGCCAGCAGTCCCGGGACAGGGGCGGACACTGAAGCTTTCTTT.